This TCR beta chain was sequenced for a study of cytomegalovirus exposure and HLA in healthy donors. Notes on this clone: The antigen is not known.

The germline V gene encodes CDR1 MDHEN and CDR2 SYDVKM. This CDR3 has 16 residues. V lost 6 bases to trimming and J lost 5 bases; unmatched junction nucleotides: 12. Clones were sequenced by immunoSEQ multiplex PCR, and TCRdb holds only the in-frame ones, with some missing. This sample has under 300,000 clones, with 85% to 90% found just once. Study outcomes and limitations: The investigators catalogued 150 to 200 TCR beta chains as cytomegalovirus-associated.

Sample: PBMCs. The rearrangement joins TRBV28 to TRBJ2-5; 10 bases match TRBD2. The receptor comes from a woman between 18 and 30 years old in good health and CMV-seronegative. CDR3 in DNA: TGTGCCAGCAGCCTCACCCCGGGACTAGCGTGGGAGACCCAGTACTTC. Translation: CASSLTPGLAWETQYF.